The 8 T cell receptor beta chains in this list originate from one sample, sequenced in a study of T cells after yellow fever vaccination (dated 2019 in TCRdb). Libraries were prepared through 5' RACE. Sequencing relied on an Illumina NovaSeq 6000. TCRdb trimmed public reads at Q25 via fastp, called clones via MiXCR and kept in-frame beta chains. CDR3 protein duplicates are merged, each entry listing the most common genes and DNA. The table for this sample lists 300,000 to 400,000 distinct CDR3 sequences; roughly an eighth of them were counted only once. The ten largest account for 2.5% to 3.5% of the sample. Sample treatment or condition, as interpreted from the label and publication: live attenuated yellow fever vaccine strain. The sample in question was CD4+ T cells sorted from PBMCs, obtained 15 days after the yellow fever booster vaccination. These receptors all stem from a young man who received the YFV17D yellow fever vaccine.

As to this clonotype: One end of the junction fails to match germline, which may point to a read error. The chain joins TRBV7-7 to TRBJ2-5, with 10 bases identical to TRBD1. Germline CDR1 and CDR2: SSHAT and FNYEAQ (reference sequence). This CDR3 is built from 15 residues. This chain's CDR3 is CASSLDRGRRETQYF. CDR3 coding DNA: TGTGCTAGCAGCCTCGACAGGGGGCGGAGAGAGACCCAGTACTTC.

The sample holds a few counts of this clonotype. This CDR3 reads CASSDRGQAAYEQYF. DNA of the CDR3: TGCGCCAGCAGCGACCGGGGACAGGCAGCCTACGAGCAGTACTTC. The chain recombines TRBV5-1 with TRBJ2-7; 8 bases align to TRBD1. The CDR3 runs 15 residues. Germline CDR1 is SGHRS and CDR2 is YFSETQ. J was trimmed by 2 bases and V by 4 bases; bases with no gene match: 8.

This chain uses TRBV9 with TRBJ2-4, with D possibly TRBD1 on 7 matching bases. The germline V and J ends were trimmed by 0 bases and 8 bases, with 18 bases remaining between them. Germline CDR1 SGDLS, CDR2 YYNGEE. There are 16 residues in the CDR3. The DNA for the CDR3 is TGTGCCAGCAGCGTAGAAGCAGGGAGGACAGGAGACATTCAGTACTTC. Protein: CASSVEAGRTGDIQYF.

This clonotype has a handful of counts. The genes are TRBV6-5 and TRBJ2-1; 9 nucleotides line up with TRBD1. The CDR3 is 15 residues long. V dropped 4 bases and J dropped 7; count of bases not matched to a gene: 8. Germline CDR1 reads MNHEY; CDR2 reads SVGAGI. CDR3 protein: CASSLTGTGWNEQFF. Written as DNA, the CDR3 is TGTGCCAGCAGTTTAACCGGGACAGGGTGGAATGAGCAGTTCTTC.

J is TRBJ1-2 and V is TRBV29-1; D call uncertain. V gave up 0 bases and J gave up 7 bases, with 12 bases separating them. CDR1 and CDR2 from the germline V gene are SQVTM and ANQGSEA. The CDR3 is made up of 13 amino acids. The CDR3 sequence is CSVEDQRAGGYTF. CDR3 DNA sequence: TGCAGCGTTGAAGATCAGAGGGCGGGTGGCTACACCTTC. The full variable domain, its missing parts supplied by reference TRBV29-1 and TRBJ1-2, is SAVISQKPSRDICQRGTSLTIQCQVDSQVTMMFWYRQQPGQSLTLIATANQGSEATYESGFVIDKFPISRPNLTFSTLTVSNMSPEDSSIYLCSVEDQRAGGYTFGSGTRLTVV.

This clonotype was counted a few times. For the CDR3, the DNA is TGTGCCAGCAGCCAGGACAGTTGGAGCAATGAGCAGTTCTTC. This encodes CASSQDSWSNEQFF. The rearrangement uses TRBV5-6 and TRBJ2-1; perhaps TRBD1 as D (6 bases). This CDR3 is 14 amino acids long. CDR1 is SGHDT and CDR2 is YYEEEE in the germline V gene. Trimming shortened V by 4 bases and J by 6 bases, and 14 bases separated the two germline ends.

This clonotype turned up a few times. The genes are TRBV7-2 and TRBJ2-1; the D gene is possibly TRBD2 (6 bases). V was shortened by 6 bases and J by 7 bases, with 10 bases between the two germline ends. The CDR3 totals 12 residues. The V gene's germline CDR1 is SGHTA and CDR2 FQGNSA. CDR3 residues: CASRRRENEQFF. The CDR3 DNA reads as TGTGCCAGCAGAAGGAGGGAAAATGAGCAGTTCTTC.

V and J are TRBV18 and TRBJ2-2; TRBD1 aligns across 10 bases. Germline assignment: CDR1 KGHSH and CDR2 LQKENI. Trimming removed 3 bases from V and 7 bases from J; junction bases left unmatched: 8. CDR3 size: 16 residues. Here the CDR3 reads CASSPPGQGKVGELFF. CDR3 bases: TGTGCCAGCTCACCGCCGGGACAGGGGAAAGTCGGGGAGCTGTTTTTT.